This T cell receptor (beta chain) was obtained from a study of blood T cell dynamics during melanoma immunotherapy. Time point here: pre-treatment baseline. Blood was drawn before treatment and at week 3 after checkpoint blockade. Patients had no prior systemic cancer treatment, immunosuppressants or other active cancers. This CDR3 comprises 16 residues. The V gene's germline CDR1 is LGHNA and CDR2 YNFKEQ. V dropped 0 bases and J dropped 1 base, with 10 bases sitting between them. Here immunoSEQ multiplex PCR was the method, and the copy in TCRdb shows in-frame clones only, minus some. The sample yields 10,000 to 15,000 clones, just over 85% seen once.

V usage is TRBV4-2 and J usage is TRBJ1-5; no definite D call. This clonotype was obtained from a human donor with melanoma. The sequencing here drew on blood, taken from a patient treated with checkpoint blockade. The CDR3 region has the DNA TGTGCCAGCAGCCAAGAATTAGCAACAAGCAATCAGCCCCAGCATTTT. It is translated as CASSQELATSNQPQHF.